One and the same sample provided the 30 T cell receptor beta chains below, sequenced in a study of blood T cell repertoires in COVID-19. Repertoires were generated with immunoSEQ multiplex PCR, while TCRdb's copy carries only in-frame clones and drops some. Counted here are around 140,000 clones, roughly 90% occurring once; the ten biggest clones make up about 4.1%. The specimen sequenced was peripheral blood. These TCRs come from a man aged 55-75 years with COVID-19, enrolled during active disease.

The chain couples TRBV3-1 (or the pseudogene TRBV3-2) to TRBJ1-1; D possibly corresponds to TRBD1 (5 bases). The CDR3 sequence is 16 residues long. Trimming cost V 4 bases and J 5 bases, with 20 bases left between them. Germline V gene sequence: CDR1 LGHDT, CDR2 YNNKEL (reference sequence). CDR3 in DNA: TGTGCCAGCAGCCGAACCACGGGGAGGGGAGGGACTGAAGCTTTCTTT. This encodes CASSRTTGRGGTEAFF.

The chain combines TRBV30 with TRBJ1-1, with a tentative D call TRBD1 (6 bases). Germline V gene sequence: CDR1 GTSNPN, CDR2 SVGIG (reference sequence). V lost 8 bases and J 1 base, leaving 11 bases between the germline ends. The CDR3 length is 12 residues. Here the CDR3 DNA reads TGTGCCCAGGGACACCCGAACACTGAAGCTTTCTTT. It translates to CAQGHPNTEAFF.

The chain combines TRBV6-5 with TRBJ2-1, with D maybe TRBD2 (6 bases). The V gene lost 6 bases and the J gene lost 0 bases, with 12 bases spanning the gap. The CDR3 extends over 15 amino acids. Germline V gene data show CDR1 as MNHEY and CDR2 as SVGAGI. CDR3 sequence reads: CASSPGRGSYNEQFF. The CDR3 bases are TGTGCCAGCAGCCCCGGGCGGGGCTCCTACAATGAGCAGTTCTTC.

This chain uses TRBV6-1 with TRBJ2-6; 11 bases align to TRBD1. Per germline, CDR1 MNHNS and CDR2 SASEGT. The ends lost 1 base at V and 2 bases at J; junction bases unmatched: 7. CDR3 length: 19 amino acids. Written as DNA, the CDR3 is TGTGCCAGCAGTGAAGTGGACAGGGGGCTAAGGGCTGGGGCCAACGTCCTGACTTTC. It specifies CASSEVDRGLRAGANVLTF.

The chain has TRBV7-9 and TRBJ1-4; 7 bases fit TRBD1. V gave up 4 bases and J gave up 6 bases; unmatched junction bases: 11. CDR3 length equals 16 residues. Germline loops: CDR1 SEHNR, CDR2 FQNEAQ (reference sequence). CDR3 nucleotide sequence: TGTGCCAGCAGCTACCTAGGGACAGCTAAAGATGAAAAACTGTTTTTT. The encoded protein is CASSYLGTAKDEKLFF.

The count of this clone is one. V gene TRBV5-1 combines with J gene TRBJ1-4, with 7 bases lining up with TRBD1. The CDR3 spans 14 residues. Germline V CDR1 and CDR2: SGHRS, YFSETQ. V dropped 0 bases and J dropped 8; count of bases not matched to a gene: 4. The CDR3 bases are TGCGCCAGCAGCTTGGGACAGGGCCTAGAAAAACTGTTTTTT. It specifies CASSLGQGLEKLFF.

The chain uses TRBV18 and TRBJ2-1; 8 bases are shared with TRBD2. The CDR3 has 15 residues. V dropped 3 bases and J dropped 1; count of bases not matched to a gene: 2. The germline CDR1 and CDR2 sequences are KGHSH and LQKENI. CDR3 amino acids: CASSPQRGSYNEQFF. For the CDR3, the DNA is TGTGCCAGCTCACCTCAGCGGGGGTCCTACAATGAGCAGTTCTTC.

The rearrangement links TRBV19 to TRBJ1-4; D might be TRBD1 (5 bases). This CDR3 is 14 amino acids long. Germline V CDR1 and CDR2: LNHDA, SQIVND (reference sequence). V gave up 11 bases and J gave up 4 bases, with 17 bases separating them. The CDR3 spells CAVRSRGFNEKLFF. DNA of the CDR3: TGTGCCGTCCGTTCGCGGGGGTTTAATGAAAAACTGTTTTTT.

This chain links TRBV11-2 with TRBJ1-1, with D unresolved. Germline V gene data show CDR1 as SGHAT and CDR2 as FQNNGV. With 5 bases removed from V and 0 bases from J, the gap between germline ends came to 13 bases. The CDR3 sequence is 15 residues long. The CDR3 sequence: CASSGYPEMNTEAFF. The CDR3 DNA sequence: TGTGCCAGCAGCGGGTATCCGGAGATGAACACTGAAGCTTTCTTT.

This sequence joins TRBV7-3 and TRBJ2-3; 7 positions match TRBD1. Trimming took 6 bases from V and 2 from J; bases not matched to a gene: 8. Germline CDR1 reads SGHTA; CDR2 reads FQGTGA. The CDR3 sequence is 15 residues long. In DNA, the CDR3 is TGTGCCAGCAGTCGCACAGGGGACCACACAGATACGCAGTATTTT. Translation: CASSRTGDHTDTQYF.

The chain couples TRBV5-5 to TRBJ1-5; maybe TRBD1 (5 bases). The CDR3 is made up of 12 amino acids. The V gene's germline CDR1 is SGHKS and CDR2 YYEKEE (reference sequence). V lost 5 bases and J lost 9, with 12 bases in between. Here the CDR3 reads CASSRRGLPQHF. CDR3 nucleotides: TGTGCCAGCAGTCGTAGGGGTTTGCCCCAGCATTTT. Full variable domain (missing parts from reference TRBV5-5 and TRBJ1-5): DAGVTQSPTHLIKTRGQQVTLRCSPISGHKSVSWYQQVLGQGPQFIFQYYEKEERGRGNFPDRFSARQFPNYSSELNVNALLLGDSALYLCASSRRGLPQHFGDGTRLSIL.

The rearrangement uses TRBV4-1 and TRBJ1-6; no clear D. The V gene's germline CDR1 is MGHRA and CDR2 YSYEKL. This CDR3 contains 17 residues. Trimming stripped 0 bases from V and 0 bases from J, with 9 bases between. CDR3 in amino acids: CASSQDSKSSYNSPLHF. CDR3 sequence (DNA): TGCGCCAGCAGCCAAGACTCTAAGAGCTCCTATAATTCACCCCTCCACTTT.

The chain uses TRBV9 and TRBJ2-7; 9 bases are shared with TRBD1. Germline lookup yields CDR1 SGDLS and CDR2 YYNGEE. V dropped 0 bases and J dropped 2; count of bases not matched to a gene: 6. This CDR3 contains 16 residues. The CDR3 spells CASSVETGGKTYEQYF. DNA for the CDR3: TGTGCCAGCAGCGTAGAAACAGGGGGCAAAACCTACGAGCAGTACTTC. Looking up the rest from reference TRBV9 and TRBJ2-7 gives the full variable domain: DSGVTQTPKHLITATGQRVTLRCSPRSGDLSVYWYQQSLDQGLQFLIQYYNGEERAKGNILERFSAQQFPDLHSELNLSSLELGDSALYFCASSVETGGKTYEQYFGPGTRLTVT.

The chain has TRBV30 and TRBJ2-5; TRBD2 matches at 9 bases. The germline V gene encodes CDR1 GTSNPN and CDR2 SVGIG (reference sequence). V was pared by 2 bases and J by 2 bases, with 6 bases of the junction left unmatched. The CDR3 runs to 15 residues. In nucleotides, the CDR3 is TGTGCCTGGAGTATGAGCGGGGGGCGACAAGAGACCCAGTACTTC. Translated, it gives CAWSMSGGRQETQYF.

The chain has TRBV7-6 and TRBJ2-7, with 10 nucleotides matching TRBD2. J lost 3 bases, V lost 4 bases, and 6 bases had no gene match. Germline V gene data show CDR1 as SGHVS and CDR2 as FNYEAQ. This CDR3 is 15 amino acids long. The CDR3 region has the DNA TGTGCCAGCAGCTCGTCTAGCGGGGGAATCTACGAGCAGTACTTC. It specifies CASSSSSGGIYEQYF.

The chain employs TRBV19 and TRBJ1-2, with 10 positions matching TRBD1. Looked up from germline, CDR1 is LNHDA and CDR2 is SQIVND (reference sequence). With 5 bases clipped from V and 8 bases from J, the junction kept 8 bases outside the gene matches. This CDR3 has 14 amino acids. In nucleotides, the CDR3 is TGTGCCAGTAGTGCCGACAGGGGGCATGGCGGCTACACCTTC. As protein: CASSADRGHGGYTF.

This sequence joins TRBV28 and TRBJ2-2; 10 bases map to TRBD1. The CDR3 extends over 14 amino acids. V shed 10 bases, J shed 7 bases, and the junction held 9 bases outside the gene matches. Germline V lookup: CDR1 MDHEN, CDR2 SYDVKM. The CDR3 protein is CATKRTGGVGELFF. The CDR3 DNA is TGTGCCACCAAGAGGACAGGGGGAGTCGGGGAGCTGTTTTTT.

Points on this clone: One end of the junction is discordant with germline, which a read error may explain. The same CDR3 arises from other DNA sequences in this sample as well. The CDR3 loop reads CASSWGDQVEQFF. The DNA of the CDR3 is TGTGCTAGCAGCTGGGGGGACCAAGTGGAGCAGTTCTTC. The chain has TRBV7-9 and TRBJ2-1; D might be TRBD2 (6 bases). Germline CDR1 SEHNR, CDR2 FQNEAQ (reference sequence). The CDR3 consists of 13 residues.

The chain couples TRBV11-3 to TRBJ1-1; D ambiguous. The V gene's germline CDR1 is SGHNT and CDR2 YENEEA. This CDR3 is built from 15 residues. Trimming left V 5 bases short and J 1 base short, with 14 bases between. CDR3: CASSQGGFSNTEAFF. The CDR3 coding sequence is TGTGCCAGCAGCCAAGGAGGTTTTTCGAACACTGAAGCTTTCTTT.

The V gene is TRBV7-3, the J gene TRBJ2-1; 7 bases line up with TRBD1. This CDR3 has 14 amino acids. The V and J ends lost 4 bases and 6 bases, in that order; junction bases with no gene match: 6. Per the germline V gene, CDR1 is SGHTA and CDR2 is FQGTGA. CDR3 bases: TGTGCCAGCAGCTACTCGACAGGGTCCAATGAGCAGTTCTTC. Translating gives CASSYSTGSNEQFF.

CDR3 in amino acids: CANSTDTQYF. The CDR3, as DNA: TGCGCCAACTCCACAGATACGCAGTATTTT. The gene calls are TRBV10-2 and TRBJ2-3; D not resolved. The V gene lost 10 bases and the J gene lost 2 bases, with 4 bases spanning the gap. CDR1 is WSHSY, CDR2 SAAADI, per germline. The CDR3 is 10 residues long.

The V and J genes are TRBV6-5 and TRBJ2-1; 15 bases agree with TRBD2. J lost 6 bases, V lost 7 bases, and 1 base had no gene match. CDR3 length equals 14 residues. Germline CDR1 reads MNHEY; CDR2 reads SVGAGI. CDR3: CASTGLAGGNEQFF. The CDR3 DNA reads TGTGCCAGCACGGGACTAGCGGGGGGCAATGAGCAGTTCTTC.

V is TRBV30 and J is TRBJ1-6, with D perhaps matching TRBD1 (6 bases). The CDR3 has 16 amino acids. V dropped 4 bases and J dropped 6 bases, with 19 bases sitting between them. The germline CDR1 and CDR2 sequences are GTSNPN and SVGIG (reference sequence). In DNA, the CDR3 is TGTGCCTGGACGCCCCAGCGACCAGGGGTTAATTCACCCCTCCACTTT. Protein: CAWTPQRPGVNSPLHF.

The chain carries TRBV30 and TRBJ1-4, with 7 bases that match TRBD1. Losses at the gene ends were 0 bases for V and 8 bases for J; bases not matched to a gene: 3. Germline V CDR1 and CDR2: GTSNPN, SVGIG (reference sequence). The CDR3 extends over 13 amino acids. CDR3: CAWSVRDSEKLFF. CDR3 DNA sequence: TGTGCCTGGAGTGTACGGGACAGCGAAAAACTGTTTTTT. The full variable domain, in which reference TRBV30 and TRBJ1-4 provide the parts outside the CDR3, is SQTIHQWPATLVQPVGSPLSLECTVEGTSNPNLYWYRQAAGRGLQLLFYSVGIGQISSEVPQNLSASRPQDRQFILSSKKLLLSDSGFYLCAWSVRDSEKLFFGSGTQLSVL.

The gene calls are TRBV7-2 and TRBJ1-2; possible D gene TRBD1, 5 bases. Germline values: CDR1 SGHTA, CDR2 FQGNSA. The CDR3 is made up of 13 amino acids. V was clipped by 7 bases and J by 9 bases, with 18 bases between them. The CDR3 reads CASNSGLLSSYTF. CDR3 in DNA: TGTGCCAGCAACTCGGGACTCCTATCGAGCTACACCTTC. The whole variable domain, remainder taken from reference TRBV7-2 and TRBJ1-2, is GAGVSQSPSNKVTEKGKDVELRCDPISGHTALYWYRQSLGQGLEFLIYFQGNSAPDKSGLPSDRFSAERTGGSVSTLTIQRTQQEDSAVYLCASNSGLLSSYTFGSGTRLTVV.

The chain links TRBV9 to TRBJ1-2, with 8 bases fitting TRBD1. Germline trimming cut 3 bases from V and 7 bases from J; bases unmatched to any gene: 2. Per the germline V gene, CDR1 is SGDLS and CDR2 is YYNGEE. The CDR3 consists of 12 residues. CDR3 nucleotide sequence: TGTGCCAGCAGCGAGGACAGGGTTGGCTACACCTTC. Its translation: CASSEDRVGYTF.

This clone was counted a single time. The genes are TRBV11-1 and TRBJ2-1; 10 bases line up with TRBD2. The germline gives CDR1 SGHAT, CDR2 FQDESV (reference sequence). V dropped 2 bases and J dropped 10; count of bases not matched to a gene: 8. The CDR3 is 15 amino acids. The DNA of the CDR3 is TGTGCCAGCAGCTTATCAGCGGGGGGGTCTAGGGAGCAGTTCTTC. Translation gives CASSLSAGGSREQFF.

This clone was counted once. The V gene is TRBV7-2, the J gene TRBJ1-2, with a weak D call TRBD1 (5 bases). The V and J ends lost 5 bases and 6 bases respectively, with 19 bases between them. This CDR3 has 15 amino acids. Germline-derived CDR1 and CDR2 are SGHTA and FQGNSA. The CDR3 nucleotides are TGTGCCAGCAGCCCCGTTGGGCGGGGGGAGAATGGCTACACCTTC. Protein product: CASSPVGRGENGYTF.

This chain joins TRBV25-1 and TRBJ1-2, with 8 bases that match TRBD1. Trimming took 5 bases from V and 7 from J; bases not matched to a gene: 12. The germline gives CDR1 MGHDK, CDR2 SYGVNS. The CDR3 has 15 residues. In nucleotides, the CDR3 is TGTGCCAGCAGTCCTACCTCAGGGGGCGCGTCTGGCTACACCTTC. Its protein is CASSPTSGGASGYTF.

The rearrangement uses TRBV24-1 and TRBJ1-2, with 8 positions matching TRBD1. V shed 4 bases and J 3 bases; nucleotides not matched to a gene: 12. The CDR3 runs to 17 residues. CDR1 is KGHDR and CDR2 is SFDVKD in the germline V gene. CDR3 residues: CATSEQTTAQGDYGYTF. Written as DNA, the CDR3 is TGTGCCACCAGTGAACAAACAACAGCACAGGGGGACTATGGCTACACCTTC.